These 5 T cell receptor beta chains came from one sample sequenced in a study of control samples from healthy donors and cancer patients. Generated by immunoSEQ multiplex PCR, the TCRdb table keeps only in-frame clones and is missing some. The sample includes about 150,000 clones, approximately 94% of them seen just once. The sample taken for sequencing was blood. The receptors derive from a man between 40 and 49 years old in good health.

The V and J genes are TRBV28 and TRBJ1-2; 11 bases line up with TRBD1. Germline V gives CDR1 MDHEN, CDR2 SYDVKM. CDR3 size: 17 residues. With V trimmed by 4 bases and J by 5 bases, 12 bases remained unmatched. The DNA of the CDR3 is TGTGCCAGCAGTTCACCGGGACAGGGGGACCTTAGGTATGGCTACACCTTC. Protein sequence: CASSSPGQGDLRYGYTF.

The chain couples TRBV20-1 to TRBJ1-3; D not resolved. Trimming took off 2 bases at V and 1 base at J, with 0 bases between the two ends. The CDR3 sequence is 11 residues long. Germline values: CDR1 DFQATT, CDR2 SNEGSKA (reference sequence). The CDR3 region is CSARSGNTIYF. CDR3 DNA sequence: TGCAGTGCTAGATCTGGAAACACCATATATTTT.

The chain links TRBV7-8 to TRBJ2-6, with 8 bases matching TRBD1. After removal of 2 bases from V and 0 bases from J, the junction contained 9 bases not matched to a gene. This CDR3 region has 19 residues. Germline V gives CDR1 SGHVS, CDR2 FQNEAQ. As DNA, the CDR3 is TGTGCCAGCAGCTTATCGAGGACAGGGACCCCCTCTGGGGCCAACGTCCTGACTTTC. Protein product: CASSLSRTGTPSGANVLTF.

V gene TRBV2 combines with J gene TRBJ1-2; D call uncertain. Germline lookup yields CDR1 SNHLY and CDR2 FYNNEI. This CDR3 is 14 amino acids long. The V end lost 6 bases, the J end lost 0 bases, and 11 bases lay between the germline ends. Here the CDR3 reads CASRSRSANYGYTF. The CDR3 bases are TGTGCCAGCAGGAGTAGGAGCGCTAACTATGGCTACACCTTC.

In regard to this clone: The junction and the germline gene differ at one end; a read error may be behind it. Other DNA sequences from this sample encode an identical CDR3 as well. This rearrangement joins TRBV4-1 to TRBJ2-1; a possible D gene is TRBD1 (6 bases). This CDR3 has 14 amino acids. Germline CDR1 is MGHRA and CDR2 is YSYEKL. The CDR3 spells CASSQEATGNEQFF. The CDR3 DNA reads as TGCGCCAGTAGCCAAGAGGCTACAGGGAATGAGCAGTTCTTC.